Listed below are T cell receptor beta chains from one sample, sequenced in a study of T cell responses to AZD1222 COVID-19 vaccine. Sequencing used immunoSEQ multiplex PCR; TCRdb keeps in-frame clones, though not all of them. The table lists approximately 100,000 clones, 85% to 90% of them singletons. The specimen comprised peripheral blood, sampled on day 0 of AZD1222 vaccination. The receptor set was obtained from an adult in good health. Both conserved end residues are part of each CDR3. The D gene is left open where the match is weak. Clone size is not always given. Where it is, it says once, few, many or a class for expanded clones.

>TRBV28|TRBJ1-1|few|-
TGTGCCAGCAGCCAAAGGAGCACTGAAGCTTTCTTT
CASSQRSTEAFF
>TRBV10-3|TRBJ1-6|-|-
TGTGCCATCAGGACGACGGGAGATAATTCACCCCTCCACTTT
CAIRTTGDNSPLHF
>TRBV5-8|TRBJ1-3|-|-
TGTGCCAGCAGCTTCGTCGATTATGGAAACACCATATATTTT
CASSFVDYGNTIYF
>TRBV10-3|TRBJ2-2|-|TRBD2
TGTGCCATCAGTGAGTCAGGCGGGAGGGCCACCGGGGAGCTGTTTTTT
CAISESGGRATGELFF
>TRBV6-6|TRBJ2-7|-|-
TGTGCCAGCAGGAGCAGCAACATATACGAGCAGTACTTC
CASRSSNIYEQYF
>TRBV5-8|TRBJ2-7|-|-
TGTGCCAGCAGCTTGGAGCTGGGCGTAACCACCTACGAGCAGTACTTC
CASSLELGVTTYEQYF
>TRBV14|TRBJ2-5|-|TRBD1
TGTGCCAGCAGCCGTTACCACGGACAGGGGGCTGCTGAGACCCAGTACTTC
CASSRYHGQGAAETQYF
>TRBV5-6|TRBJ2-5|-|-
TGTGCCAGCAACAACGGACAGTCCGCGGAAGAGACCCAGTACTTC
CASNNGQSAEETQYF
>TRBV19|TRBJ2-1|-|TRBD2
TGTGCCAGTAGTAGGACCGGGCAGAGGGGACTAGCGGCCTACAATGAGCAGTTCTTC
CASSRTGQRGLAAYNEQFF
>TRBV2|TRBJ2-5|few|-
TGTGCCAGCAGTAGACTACTAAGGGAGACCCAGTACTTC
CASSRLLRETQYF